This TCR beta chain was profiled in a study of cytomegalovirus exposure and HLA in healthy donors. Across the study: One earlier analysis, a look at around 180 million T cells, found some 100 million unique TCR beta sequences.

Primers included in the PCR were 60 Vbeta and 13 Jbeta primers. The repertoire was sequenced with immunoSEQ multiplex PCR; TCRdb's copy has only in-frame clones and lacks some. The sample features approximately 37,000 clones, with roughly 6.4% in its top ten. Germline loops: CDR1 SGHVS, CDR2 FQNEAQ. The junction had 9 bases not matched to a gene; V was cut back by 4 bases and J by 2 bases. This CDR3 spans 17 amino acids. Participants comprised healthy donors of bone marrow. The chain recombines TRBV7-8 with TRBJ1-3; TRBD1 aligns across 9 bases. Material: PBMCs. This TCR came from a human donor in good health. Here the CDR3 DNA reads TGTGCCAGCAGCTCGGACAGGGGCATGCTTCCTGGAAACACCATATATTTT. Translation gives CASSSDRGMLPGNTIYF. Looking up the rest from reference TRBV7-8 and TRBJ1-3 gives the full variable domain: GAGVSQSPRYKVAKRGQDVALRCDPISGHVSLFWYQQALGQGPEFLTYFQNEAQLDKSGLPSDRFFAERPEGSVSTLKIQRTQQEDSAVYLCASSSDRGMLPGNTIYFGEGSWLTVV.